The 13 T cell receptor beta chains below all came from one sample that was sequenced in a study of vaccination and CD4 T cells after COVID-19. Noted treatment: approximately 9-day PBMC culture with coronavirus spike peptide pools or control peptides (ViraFEST assay). Ahead of the COVID-19 pandemic (2011-2018), the CD4+ T cells of the unexposed donor were collected. These TCRs' antigens remain unknown. Scientists ran DNA taken from cultured CD4+ T cells through the Oncomine TCR Beta short-read assay for sequencing. Genomic DNA was isolated from cultured CD4+ T cells. TCRdb re-derived calls from the PCR reads in MiXCR, one entry per CDR3 protein. The sample contains around 10,000 distinct CDR3 sequences, 30% to 45% of which appear only once. Sequenced input: CD4+ T cells from blood, cultured in vitro. The receptor source for this set is a human donor in good health.

The V call is TRBV6-1, the J call TRBJ2-7; 8 bases map to TRBD1. This CDR3 has 14 residues. Germline CDR1 MNHNS, CDR2 SASEGT. V lost 6 bases and J lost 0; bases outside the gene matches: 4. The CDR3 nucleotides read TGTGCCAGCAGGACCGGGACAGGCTCCTACGAGCAGTACTTC. This translates into CASRTGTGSYEQYF.

The J gene is TRBJ1-5, the V gene TRBV7-2; 7 nucleotides align to TRBD1. Germline V CDR1 and CDR2: SGHTA, FQGNSA. Trimming cost V 0 bases and J 7 bases; bases outside gene matches: 3. This CDR3 is 14 amino acids long. The CDR3 DNA sequence: TGTGCCAGCAGCTTAGCCAGGGGGTACCAGCCCCAGCATTTT. This sequence encodes CASSLARGYQPQHF.

By proportion, this clonotype is medium-sized (0.01 to 0.1%). The chain joins TRBV6-2 or TRBV6-3 to TRBJ1-2; D gene uncertain. Germline V gene sequence: CDR1 MNHEY, CDR2 SVGEGT. The CDR3 totals 12 residues. Trimming cost V 5 bases and J 2 bases, with 6 bases left between them. CDR3 DNA: TGTGCCAGCAGTCCGAGGAACTATGGCTACACCTTC. Protein product: CASSPRNYGYTF.

This rearrangement joins TRBV7-9 to TRBJ2-5; D may correspond to TRBD1 or TRBD2 (5 bases each). The V end was cut by 5 bases, the J end by 2 bases, with 9 bases between. The germline V gene encodes CDR1 SEHNR and CDR2 FQNEAQ (reference sequence). This CDR3 region has 13 residues. The CDR3 sequence is CASSGGVQETQYF. The CDR3 nucleotides read TGTGCCAGCAGCGGGGGAGTACAAGAGACCCAGTACTTC.

The J gene is TRBJ2-6, the V gene TRBV20-1; D not resolved. This CDR3 has 15 residues. The germline V gene encodes CDR1 DFQATT and CDR2 SNEGSKA (reference sequence). V was cut by 3 bases and J by 0 bases, with 9 bases left in between. The CDR3 coding sequence is TGCAGTGCTAGTGAAGGGAACTCTGGGGCCAACGTCCTGACTTTC. Translation: CSASEGNSGANVLTF.

The rearrangement joins TRBV20-1 to TRBJ1-5; D gene ambiguous. The CDR3 runs 12 residues. V dropped 6 bases and J dropped 5 bases, with 11 bases sitting between them. Germline assignment: CDR1 DFQATT and CDR2 SNEGSKA (reference sequence). The CDR3 DNA sequence: TGCAGTGCCACGGGTTTGTATCAGCCCCAGCATTTT. Protein sequence: CSATGLYQPQHF.

J is TRBJ1-3 and V is TRBV7-9, with D maybe TRBD1 (5 bases). V lost 5 bases to trimming and J lost 9 bases, with 23 bases between them. The germline gives CDR1 SEHNR, CDR2 FQNEAQ (reference sequence). This CDR3 contains 16 residues. CDR3 region: CASSPWTSLSRSTIYF. CDR3 coding DNA: TGTGCCAGCAGCCCCTGGACATCCCTCTCCAGGAGCACCATATATTTT.

This clonotype has more than one count but fewer than ten. The chain joins TRBV27 to TRBJ2-5, with no clear D. Germline V CDR1 and CDR2: MNHEY, SMNVEV (reference sequence). Between the trimmed V and J ends, which lost 6 bases and 2 bases, there was a span of 16 bases. The CDR3 sequence is 15 residues long. CDR3 sequence: CASSNNGPHQETQYF. CDR3 coding DNA: TGTGCCAGCAGCAACAATGGGCCTCATCAAGAGACCCAGTACTTC.

The genes are TRBV7-9 and TRBJ2-1; 7 nucleotides match TRBD1. V was pared by 5 bases and J by 9 bases, with 4 bases of the junction left unmatched. The germline V gene encodes CDR1 SEHNR and CDR2 FQNEAQ (reference sequence). The CDR3 totals 12 residues. The DNA of the CDR3 is TGTGCCAGCAGCAGGGACAGCAGTGAGCAGTTCTTC. Protein product: CASSRDSSEQFF. Full variable domain (outside the CDR3, taken from reference TRBV7-9 and TRBJ2-1): DTGVSQNPRHKITKRGQNVTFRCDPISEHNRLYWYRQTLGQGPEFLTYFQNEAQLEKSRLLSDRFSAERPKGSFSTLEIQRTEQGDSAMYLCASSRDSSEQFFGPGTRLTVL.

The chain joins TRBV5-1 to TRBJ2-5; 9 positions match TRBD2. The V gene end was trimmed by 0 bases and the J gene end by 5 bases; junction bases not matched to a gene: 5. Germline assignment: CDR1 SGHRS and CDR2 YFSETQ. The CDR3 has 15 residues. CDR3 loop: CASSLGAGGPETQYF. The CDR3 region has the DNA TGCGCCAGCAGCTTGGGTGCGGGAGGGCCGGAGACCCAGTACTTC. Variable domain in full (rest from reference TRBV5-1 and TRBJ2-5): KAGVTQTPRYLIKTRGQQVTLSCSPISGHRSVSWYQQTPGQGLQFLFEYFSETQRNKGNFPGRFSGRQFSNSRSEMNVSTLELGDSALYLCASSLGAGGPETQYFGPGTRLLVL.

This clonotype was counted a few times. The rearrangement uses TRBV20-1 and TRBJ1-3; 7 bases agree with TRBD1. The CDR3 sequence is 13 residues long. The J segment lost 4 bases and the V segment lost 6 bases, leaving 6 bases of the junction unmatched. Germline V gives CDR1 DFQATT, CDR2 SNEGSKA (reference sequence). The CDR3 here is CSALGGAGNTIYF. The CDR3 DNA reads as TGCAGTGCCTTAGGGGGCGCGGGAAACACCATATATTTT.

V and J are TRBV7-8 and TRBJ1-5; D is uncertain. The V gene lost 5 bases and the J gene lost 0 bases, with 11 bases spanning the gap. CDR1 and CDR2 from the germline V gene are SGHVS and FQNEAQ. The length of the CDR3 is 15 residues. This CDR3 is CASSNAISSNQPQHF. CDR3 coding DNA: TGTGCCAGCAGCAATGCCATTTCTAGCAATCAGCCCCAGCATTTT.

The CDR3 sequence: CASTGQGIYEQYF. The CDR3 DNA reads as TGTGCCAGCACTGGACAGGGGATCTACGAGCAGTACTTC. This sequence joins TRBV6-1 and TRBJ2-7, with 9 nucleotides matching TRBD1. Germline loops: CDR1 MNHNS, CDR2 SASEGT. The V and J ends lost 7 bases and 3 bases, in that order; junction bases with no gene match: 4. This CDR3 spans 13 amino acids.